Listed below are T cell receptor beta chains from one sample, sequenced in a study of long-term antiretroviral therapy in people with HIV. Clones were read by immunoSEQ multiplex PCR, and TCRdb kept only the in-frame ones, dropping some. Of 30,000 or so clones in the sample, roughly 88% were seen once. Here the sequenced sample was unsorted PBMCs, taken 0.8 years before starting antiretroviral therapy. These receptors were collected from a man younger than 30 with HIV. The CDR3 runs from the conserved cysteine through the conserved F or W. The D gene is left open where the match is weak. Clone sizes are given selectively: once, few, many, or a class where the clone is expanded.

d_gene	j_gene	v_gene	abundance	len	CDR3aa	CDR3nt
-	TRBJ2-1	TRBV2	-	16	CASSSSTSGFYNEQFF	-
TRBD1	TRBJ2-1	TRBV5-6	-	14	CASRQGTARRPLLF	TGTGCCAGCAGACAAGGGACAGCCCGAAGACCCCTCCTCTTC
TRBD1	TRBJ1-1	TRBV10-3	-	18	CAISESGTGGARFSEAFF	TGTGCCATCAGTGAGTCGGGGACAGGGGGCGCAAGGTTCTCTGAAGCTTTCTTT
-	TRBJ2-1	TRBV19	-	14	CASSITSWGNEQFF	TGTGCCAGTAGTATAACGTCCTGGGGCAATGAGCAGTTCTTC
TRBD1	TRBJ1-1	TRBV18	-	15	CASSPGQGRNTEAFF	TGTGCCAGCTCACCAGGACAGGGCAGGAACACTGAAGCTTTCTTT
-	TRBJ2-7	TRBV5-5	-	14	CASSLMQALYEQYF	TGTGCCAGCAGCTTGATGCAGGCCCTCTACGAGCAGTACTTC
TRBD2	TRBJ2-3	TRBV13	-	15	CASSLGGLDTDTQYF	TGTGCCAGCAGCTTAGGGGGACTAGACACAGATACGCAGTATTTT
-	TRBJ1-5	TRBV6-4	-	17	CAIAPPGRCYSNQPQHF	TGTGCCATTGCACCCCCGGGACGGTGTTATAGCAATCAGCCCCAGCATTTT
TRBD1	TRBJ2-1	TRBV7-9	-	14	CASSSPGQGNEQFF	TGTGCCAGCAGCTCCCCGGGACAGGGGAATGAGCAGTTCTTC
-	TRBJ1-2	TRBV9	once	13	CASSAGTAYGYTF	TGTGCCAGCAGCGCCGGGACGGCGTATGGCTACACCTTC
TRBD1	TRBJ1-1	TRBV5-4	once	16	CASSSGPWTGNTEAFF	TGTGCCAGCAGCTCGGGGCCCTGGACAGGGAACACTGAAGCTTTCTTT
-	TRBJ2-7	TRBV14	-	14	CASSPQSVAYEQYF	TGTGCCAGCAGCCCCCAAAGCGTAGCCTACGAGCAGTACTTC
-	TRBJ2-7	TRBV7-2	-	13	CASSLVTGTEQYF	TGTGCCAGCAGCTTAGTAACCGGGACCGAGCAGTACTTC
-	TRBJ2-3	TRBV19	-	11	CASRGRDTQYF	TGTGCCAGCAGGGGACGAGATACGCAGTATTTT
TRBD1	TRBJ1-1	TRBV19	-	14	CASSDDRVGTEAFF	TGTGCCAGTAGTGACGACAGGGTAGGCACTGAAGCTTTCTTT
-	TRBJ2-3	TRBV27	-	16	CASSPQGLSGTDTQYF	TGTGCCAGCAGTCCCCAGGGACTTTCGGGCACAGATACGCAGTATTTT
-	TRBJ2-5	TRBV10-2	once	11	CASSQWETQYF	TGCGCCAGCAGCCAATGGGAGACCCAGTACTTC
-	TRBJ1-2	TRBV15	-	17	CATSRDLSAGRSDGYTF	TGTGCCACCAGCAGAGATCTATCAGCAGGCCGCAGCGATGGCTACACCTTC
-	TRBJ2-3	TRBV7-9	-	14	CASSYGGVTDTQYF	TGTGCCAGCAGCTACGGGGGAGTCACAGATACGCAGTATTTT
-	TRBJ2-7	TRBV18	-	14	CASSADPQTYEQYF	TGTGCCAGCTCGGCCGACCCTCAGACCTACGAGCAGTACTTC
-	TRBJ2-7	TRBV9	once	15	CASSVGAVSSYEQYF	TGTGCCAGCAGCGTAGGAGCGGTGAGCTCCTACGAGCAGTACTTC
-	TRBJ2-1	TRBV30	once	14	CAWSNSGFYNEQFF	TGTGCCTGGAGTAACAGCGGCTTCTACAATGAGCAGTTCTTC
TRBD2	TRBJ2-3	TRBV9	-	16	CASSYRTSGNTDTQYF	TGTGCCAGCAGCTACAGGACTAGCGGAAACACAGATACGCAGTATTTT
TRBD2	TRBJ2-3	TRBV5-1	once	16	CASSSRGRGGTDTQYF	TGCGCCAGCAGCTCACGAGGGCGGGGGGGAACAGATACGCAGTATTTT
-	TRBJ2-2	TRBV4-3	-	18	CASSQESPLGGDTGELFF	TGCGCCAGCAGCCAAGAATCCCCTCTTGGCGGGGACACCGGGGAGCTGTTTTTT
-	TRBJ1-4	TRBV5-1	-	16	CASSLGPAEVGGKLFF	TGCGCCAGCAGCTTGGGGCCAGCTGAAGTCGGCGGGAAACTGTTTTTT
TRBD1	TRBJ1-3	TRBV6-5	-	16	CASSYAAQGDGNTIYF	TGTGCCAGCAGTTACGCCGCTCAGGGGGACGGAAACACCATATATTTT
-	TRBJ1-2	TRBV27	-	18	CASSLSRGLPQTNYGYTF	TGTGCCAGCAGTTTATCGAGGGGTCTACCTCAAACTAACTATGGCTACACCTTC
-	TRBJ2-1	TRBV7-3	-	13	CASSSHGFDEQFF	TGTGCCAGCAGCTCGCACGGGTTCGATGAGCAGTTCTTC
-	TRBJ1-6	TRBV7-7	-	13	CASSLYSDSPLHF	TGTGCTAGCAGCCTGTACAGCGATTCACCCCTCCACTTT
TRBD2	TRBJ2-5	TRBV6-6	-	16	CASSYLASGTQETQYF	TGTGCCAGCAGTTACCTTGCTAGCGGCACCCAAGAGACCCAGTACTTC
-	TRBJ1-1	TRBV5-1	-	15	CASSLDPGYNTEAFF	TGCGCCAGCAGCTTGGACCCAGGGTATAACACTGAAGCTTTCTTT
-	TRBJ2-5	TRBV5-1	-	14	CASSLDRAQETQYF	TGCGCCAGCAGCTTGGACAGAGCGCAAGAGACCCAGTACTTC
-	TRBJ2-5	TRBV4-1	-	16	CASSQDPGRRQETQYF	TGCGCCAGCAGCCAAGACCCCGGACGGCGGCAAGAGACCCAGTACTTC
TRBD2	TRBJ2-5	TRBV27	-	14	CASRPSGFQETQYF	TGTGCCAGCAGGCCTAGCGGCTTCCAAGAGACCCAGTACTTC
TRBD2	TRBJ2-1	TRBV2	once	14	CASSEASGDNEQFF	TGTGCCAGCAGTGAGGCTAGCGGTGACAATGAGCAGTTCTTC
TRBD2	TRBJ2-2	TRBV11-2	-	17	CASSYRRGLAATGELFF	TGTGCCAGCAGCTACCGAAGGGGACTAGCGGCCACCGGGGAGCTGTTTTTT
TRBD2	TRBJ2-3	TRBV7-9	-	17	CASSLAILVAGADTQYF	TGTGCCAGCAGCTTAGCGATTTTGGTAGCGGGGGCGGATACGCAGTATTTT
-	TRBJ1-6	TRBV7-2	-	16	CASSLAGRGSNSPLHF	TGTGCCAGCAGCTTAGCCGGGAGGGGTAGTAATTCACCCCTCCACTTT
TRBD1	TRBJ1-2	TRBV5-5	-	15	CASSPLPGTGEGYTF	TGTGCCAGCAGCCCACTCCCCGGGACAGGGGAAGGCTACACCTTC